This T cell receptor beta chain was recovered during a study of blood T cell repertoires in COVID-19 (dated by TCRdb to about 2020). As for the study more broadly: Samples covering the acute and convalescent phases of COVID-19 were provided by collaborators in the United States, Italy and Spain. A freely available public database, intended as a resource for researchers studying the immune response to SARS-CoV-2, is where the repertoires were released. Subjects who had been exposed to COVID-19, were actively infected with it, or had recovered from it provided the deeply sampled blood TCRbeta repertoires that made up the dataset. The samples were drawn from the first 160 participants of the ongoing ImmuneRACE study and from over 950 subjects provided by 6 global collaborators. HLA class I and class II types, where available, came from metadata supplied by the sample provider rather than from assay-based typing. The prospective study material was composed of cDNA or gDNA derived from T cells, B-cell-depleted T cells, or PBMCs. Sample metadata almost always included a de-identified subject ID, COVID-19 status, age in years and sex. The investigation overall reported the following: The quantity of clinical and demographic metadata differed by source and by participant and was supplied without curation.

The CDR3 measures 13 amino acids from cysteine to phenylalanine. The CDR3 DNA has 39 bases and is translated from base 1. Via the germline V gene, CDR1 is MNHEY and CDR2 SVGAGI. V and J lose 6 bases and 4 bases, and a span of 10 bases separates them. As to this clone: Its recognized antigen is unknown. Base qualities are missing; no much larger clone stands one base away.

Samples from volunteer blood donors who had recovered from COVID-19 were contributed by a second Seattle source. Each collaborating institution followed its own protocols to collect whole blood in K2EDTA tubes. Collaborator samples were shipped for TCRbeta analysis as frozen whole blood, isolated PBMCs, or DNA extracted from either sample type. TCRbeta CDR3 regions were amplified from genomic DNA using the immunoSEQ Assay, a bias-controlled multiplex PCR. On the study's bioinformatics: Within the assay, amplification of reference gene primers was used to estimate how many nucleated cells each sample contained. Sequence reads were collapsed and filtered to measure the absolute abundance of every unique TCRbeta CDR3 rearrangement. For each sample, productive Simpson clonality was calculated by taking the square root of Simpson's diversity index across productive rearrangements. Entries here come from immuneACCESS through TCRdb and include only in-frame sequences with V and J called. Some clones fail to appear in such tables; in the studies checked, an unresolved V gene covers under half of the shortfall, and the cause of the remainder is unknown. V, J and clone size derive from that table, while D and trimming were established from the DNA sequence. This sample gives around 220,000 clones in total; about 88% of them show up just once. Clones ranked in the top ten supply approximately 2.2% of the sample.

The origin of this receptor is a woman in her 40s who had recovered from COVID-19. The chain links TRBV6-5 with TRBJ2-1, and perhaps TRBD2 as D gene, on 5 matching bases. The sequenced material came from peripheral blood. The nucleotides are TGTGCCAGCAGGGAGGACCGATACAATGAGCAGTTCTTC. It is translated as CASREDRYNEQFF.